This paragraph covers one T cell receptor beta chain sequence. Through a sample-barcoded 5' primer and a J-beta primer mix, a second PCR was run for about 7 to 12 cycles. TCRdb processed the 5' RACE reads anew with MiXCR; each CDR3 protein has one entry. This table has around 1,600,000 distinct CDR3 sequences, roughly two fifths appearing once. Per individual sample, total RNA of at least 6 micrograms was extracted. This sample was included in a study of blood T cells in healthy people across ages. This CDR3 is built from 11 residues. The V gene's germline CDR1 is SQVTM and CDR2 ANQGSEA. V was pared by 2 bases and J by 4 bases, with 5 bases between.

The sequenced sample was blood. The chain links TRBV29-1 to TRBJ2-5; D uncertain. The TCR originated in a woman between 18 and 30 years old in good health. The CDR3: CSVEFGETQYF. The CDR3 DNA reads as TGCAGCGTTGAATTTGGAGAGACCCAGTACTTC.